This T cell receptor beta chain comes out of a study of T cells in localized non-small cell lung cancer. This table comes from immunoSEQ multiplex PCR, and its TCRdb copy is limited to in-frame clones, with some not included. This sample has over 20,000 clones, with more than 90% found just once. This CDR3 region has 12 residues. J gave up 5 bases and V 5 bases, and 6 bases lay outside the gene matches. Looked up from germline, CDR1 is SQVTM and CDR2 is ANQGSEA. The origin of this receptor is a man aged 40 to 75 with stage III squamous cell lung carcinoma. The chain recombines TRBV29-1 with TRBJ2-7; 7 nucleotides agree with TRBD1. The sample was peripheral blood, taken before any cancer treatment. The DNA of the CDR3 is TGCAGCGTTTTACAGGGGTCCCACGAGCAGTACTTC. It encodes CSVLQGSHEQYF.